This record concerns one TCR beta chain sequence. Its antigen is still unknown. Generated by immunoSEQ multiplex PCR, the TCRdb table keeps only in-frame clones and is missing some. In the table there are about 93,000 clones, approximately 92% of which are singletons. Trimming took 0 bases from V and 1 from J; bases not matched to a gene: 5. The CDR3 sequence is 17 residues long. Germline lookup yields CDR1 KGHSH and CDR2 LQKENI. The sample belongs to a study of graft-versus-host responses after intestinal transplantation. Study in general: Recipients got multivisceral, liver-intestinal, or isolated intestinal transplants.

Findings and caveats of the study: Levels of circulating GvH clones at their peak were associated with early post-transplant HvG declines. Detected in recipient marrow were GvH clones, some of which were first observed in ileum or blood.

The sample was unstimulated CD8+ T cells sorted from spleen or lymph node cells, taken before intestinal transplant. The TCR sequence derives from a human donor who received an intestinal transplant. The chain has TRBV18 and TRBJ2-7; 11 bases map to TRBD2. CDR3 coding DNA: TGTGCCAGCTCACCACCTAGCGGGAGGGCCGCGTCCTACGAGCAGTACTTC. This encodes CASSPPSGRAASYEQYF. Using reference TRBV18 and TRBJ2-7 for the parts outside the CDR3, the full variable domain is NAGVMQNPRHLVRRRGQEARLRCSPMKGHSHVYWYRQLPEEGLKFMVYLQKENIIDESGMPKERFSAEFPKEGPSILRIQQVVRGDSAAYFCASSPPSGRAASYEQYFGPGTRLTVT.